This record covers a single TCR beta chain. As yet, its antigen is unknown. The CDR3 sequence is 13 residues long. The V gene's germline CDR1 is SQVTM and CDR2 ANQGSEA. Trimming removed 3 bases from V and 7 bases from J, with 16 bases in between. These data come from a study of T cell responses to AZD1222 COVID-19 vaccine. This table comes from immunoSEQ multiplex PCR, and its TCRdb copy is limited to in-frame clones, with some not included. This sample has under 50,000 clones, with around nine tenths found just once. Whole-study results and caveats: The donor cohort was predominantly white British with a female majority, and clonal diversity may have been underestimated. Only 5 or 6 individuals given AZD1222 were seropositive at baseline.

The receptor was derived from an adult who received the AZD1222 COVID-19 vaccine. The chain recombines TRBV29-1 with TRBJ2-7, with D perhaps matching TRBD1 or TRBD2 (7 bases each). The starting material was peripheral blood, obtained 28 days after the second AZD1222 dose. CDR3 DNA sequence: TGCAGCGTTGATACCGACAGGGAGGGGGAGCAGTACTTC. Protein sequence: CSVDTDREGEQYF.